The following is a T cell receptor beta chain sequence with its context. Methods used by the authors: Amplification from reference gene primers served as the basis for estimated nucleated cell counts. The protocol was immunoSEQ multiplex PCR, while the TCRdb copy is restricted to in-frame clones and leaves out a portion. V, J and clone size are taken as reported in that table, and D and trimming were inferred from the DNA itself. Among a few hundred thousand clones listed, more than 80% were seen once. From germline, CDR1 is MNHEY and CDR2 SVGAGI. This CDR3 region has 14 residues. These data come from a study of blood T cell repertoires in COVID-19. Study as a whole: Samples taken during acute and convalescent COVID-19 were collected in the United States, Italy and Spain. T cells, B-cell-depleted T cells, or PBMCs supplied cDNA or gDNA.

Sequenced sample: peripheral blood. This receptor was taken from a woman aged 25 to 39 with active or convalescent COVID-19. V and J are TRBV6-5 and TRBJ2-2, with 12 positions matching TRBD2. This CDR3 is CTSGGNLNTGELFF. CDR3 nucleotide sequence: TGTACTAGCGGGGGGAATTTGAACACCGGGGAGCTGTTTTTT.